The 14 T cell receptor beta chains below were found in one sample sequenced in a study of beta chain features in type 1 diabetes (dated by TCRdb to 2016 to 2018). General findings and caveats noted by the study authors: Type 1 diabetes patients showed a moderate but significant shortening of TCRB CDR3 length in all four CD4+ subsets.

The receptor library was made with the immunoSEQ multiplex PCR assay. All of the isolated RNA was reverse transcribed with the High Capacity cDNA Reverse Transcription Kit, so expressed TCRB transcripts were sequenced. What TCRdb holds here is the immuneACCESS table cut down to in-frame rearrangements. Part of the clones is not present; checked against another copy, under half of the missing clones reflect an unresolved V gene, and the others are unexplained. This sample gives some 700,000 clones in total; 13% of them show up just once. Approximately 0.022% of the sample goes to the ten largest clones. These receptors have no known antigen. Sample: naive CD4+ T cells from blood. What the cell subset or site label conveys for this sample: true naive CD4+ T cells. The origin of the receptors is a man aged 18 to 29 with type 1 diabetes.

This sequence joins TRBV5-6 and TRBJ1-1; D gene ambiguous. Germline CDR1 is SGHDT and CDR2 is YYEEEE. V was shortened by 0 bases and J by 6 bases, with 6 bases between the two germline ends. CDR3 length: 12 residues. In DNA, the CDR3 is TGTGCCAGCAGCTTGGGAGAGGCTGAAGCTTTCTTT. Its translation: CASSLGEAEAFF.

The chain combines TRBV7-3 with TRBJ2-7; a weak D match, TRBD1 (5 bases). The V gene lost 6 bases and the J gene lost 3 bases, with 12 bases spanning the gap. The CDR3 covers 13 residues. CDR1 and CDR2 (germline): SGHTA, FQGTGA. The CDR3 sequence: CASRTEGHYEQYF. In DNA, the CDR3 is TGTGCCAGCAGGACAGAAGGACACTACGAGCAGTACTTC.

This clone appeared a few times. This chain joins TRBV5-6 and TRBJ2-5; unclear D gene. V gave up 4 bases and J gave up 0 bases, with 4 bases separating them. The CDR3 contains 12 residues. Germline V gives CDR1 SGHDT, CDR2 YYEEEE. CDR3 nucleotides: TGTGCCAGCAGCCCCGACCAAGAGACCCAGTACTTC. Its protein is CASSPDQETQYF. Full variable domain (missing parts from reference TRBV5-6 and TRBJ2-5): DAGVTQSPTHLIKTRGQQVTLRCSPKSGHDTVSWYQQALGQGPQFIFQYYEEEERQRGNFPDRFSGHQFPNYSSELNVNALLLGDSALYLCASSPDQETQYFGPGTRLLVL.

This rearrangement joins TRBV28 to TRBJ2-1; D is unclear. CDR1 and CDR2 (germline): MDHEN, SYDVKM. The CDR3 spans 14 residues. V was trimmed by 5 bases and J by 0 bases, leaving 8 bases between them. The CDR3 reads CASSNSFSYNEQFF. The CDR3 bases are TGTGCCAGCAGTAACAGCTTCTCCTACAATGAGCAGTTCTTC.

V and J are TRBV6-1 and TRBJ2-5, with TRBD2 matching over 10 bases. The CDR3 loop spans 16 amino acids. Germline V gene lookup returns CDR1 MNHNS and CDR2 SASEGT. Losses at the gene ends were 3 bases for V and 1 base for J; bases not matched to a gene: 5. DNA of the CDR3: TGTGCCAGCAGTGAGGGCCAGCGGGGGGGCCAAGAGACCCAGTACTTC. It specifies CASSEGQRGGQETQYF.

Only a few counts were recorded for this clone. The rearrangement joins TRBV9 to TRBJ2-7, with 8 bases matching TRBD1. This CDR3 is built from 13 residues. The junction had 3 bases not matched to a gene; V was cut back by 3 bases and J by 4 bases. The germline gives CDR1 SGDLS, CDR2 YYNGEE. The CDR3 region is CASSARQGYEQYF. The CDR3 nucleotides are TGTGCCAGCAGCGCCCGACAGGGGTACGAGCAGTACTTC.

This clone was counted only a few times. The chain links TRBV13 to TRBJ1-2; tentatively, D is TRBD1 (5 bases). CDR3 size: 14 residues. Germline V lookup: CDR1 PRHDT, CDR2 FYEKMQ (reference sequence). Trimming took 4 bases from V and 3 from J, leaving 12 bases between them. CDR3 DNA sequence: TGTGCCAGCAGCTCAAGCACAGGAGACTATGGCTACACCTTC. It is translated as CASSSSTGDYGYTF.

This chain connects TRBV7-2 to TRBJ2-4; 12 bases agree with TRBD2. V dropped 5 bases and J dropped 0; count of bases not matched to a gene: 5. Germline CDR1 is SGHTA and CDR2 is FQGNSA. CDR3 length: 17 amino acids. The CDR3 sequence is CASSRTSGTEAKNIQYF. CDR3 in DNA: TGTGCCAGCAGCCGGACTAGCGGGACCGAAGCCAAAAACATTCAGTACTTC.

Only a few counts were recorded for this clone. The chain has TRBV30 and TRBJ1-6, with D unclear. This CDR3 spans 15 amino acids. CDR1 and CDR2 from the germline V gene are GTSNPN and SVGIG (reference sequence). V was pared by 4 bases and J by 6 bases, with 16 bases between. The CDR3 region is CAWTLDRSANSPLHF. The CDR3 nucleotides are TGTGCCTGGACCCTGGACCGCTCAGCTAATTCACCCCTCCACTTT.

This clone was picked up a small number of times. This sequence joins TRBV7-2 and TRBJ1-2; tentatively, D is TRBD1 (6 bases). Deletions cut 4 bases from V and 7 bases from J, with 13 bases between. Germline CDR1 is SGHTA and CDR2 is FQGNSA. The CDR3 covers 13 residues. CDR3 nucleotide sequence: TGTGCCAGCAGCTATCAGGGGCCCCTTGGCTACACCTTC. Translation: CASSYQGPLGYTF.

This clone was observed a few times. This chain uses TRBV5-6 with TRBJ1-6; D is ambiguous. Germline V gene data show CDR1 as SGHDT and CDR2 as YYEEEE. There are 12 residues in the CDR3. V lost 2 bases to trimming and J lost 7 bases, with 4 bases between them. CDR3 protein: CASSFQNSPLHF. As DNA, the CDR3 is TGTGCCAGCAGCTTTCAAAATTCACCCCTCCACTTT.

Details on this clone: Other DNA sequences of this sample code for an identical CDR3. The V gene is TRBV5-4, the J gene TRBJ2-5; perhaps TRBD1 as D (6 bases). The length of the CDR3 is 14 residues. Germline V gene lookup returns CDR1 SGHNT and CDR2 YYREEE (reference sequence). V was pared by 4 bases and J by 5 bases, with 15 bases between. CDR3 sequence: CASSLAGAEETQYF. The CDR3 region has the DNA TGTGCCAGCAGCCTGGCAGGGGCCGAGGAGACCCAGTACTTC.

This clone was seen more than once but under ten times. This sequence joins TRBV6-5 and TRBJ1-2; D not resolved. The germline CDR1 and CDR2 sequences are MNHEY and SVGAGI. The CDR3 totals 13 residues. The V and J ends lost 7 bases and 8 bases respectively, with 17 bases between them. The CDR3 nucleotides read TGTGCCAGCACGTCGGTGCCGGCCGGCGGCTACACCTTC. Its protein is CASTSVPAGGYTF.

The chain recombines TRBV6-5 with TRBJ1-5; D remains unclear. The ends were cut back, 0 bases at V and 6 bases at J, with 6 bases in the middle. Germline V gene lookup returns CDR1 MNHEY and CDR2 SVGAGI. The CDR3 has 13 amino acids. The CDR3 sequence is CASSYSIGQPQHF. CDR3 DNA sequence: TGTGCCAGCAGTTACTCGATTGGTCAGCCCCAGCATTTT.